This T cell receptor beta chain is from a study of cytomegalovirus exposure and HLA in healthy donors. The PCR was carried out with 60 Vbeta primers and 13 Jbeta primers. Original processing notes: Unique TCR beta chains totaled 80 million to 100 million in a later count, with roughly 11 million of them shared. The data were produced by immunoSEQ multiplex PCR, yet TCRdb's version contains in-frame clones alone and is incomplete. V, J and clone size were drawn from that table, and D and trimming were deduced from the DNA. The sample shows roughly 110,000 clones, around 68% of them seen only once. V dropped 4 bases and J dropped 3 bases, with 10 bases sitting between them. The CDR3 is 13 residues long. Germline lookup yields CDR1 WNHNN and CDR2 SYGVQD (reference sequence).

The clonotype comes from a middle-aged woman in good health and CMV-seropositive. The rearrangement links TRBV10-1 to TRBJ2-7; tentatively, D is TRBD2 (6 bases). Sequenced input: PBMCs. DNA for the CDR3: TGCGCCAGCAGTGGCGGAGGGGTCTACGAGCAGTACTTC. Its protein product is CASSGGGVYEQYF.